These T cell receptor beta chains were read from a single sample in a study of CD8+CD57+ T cells in acquired aplastic anemia. TCRdb redid the calling of the reads with MiXCR, one entry per CDR3 protein. This sample has roughly 51,000 distinct CDR3 sequences, with around 72% found just once. Sequencing was performed on sorted CD4+, CD8+, or CD8+CD57+ T cells (not recorded which) from PBMCs. The receptors here all came from a human donor in good health, serving as a control. The CDR3 runs from the conserved cysteine through the conserved F or W. The D gene is left open where the match is weak.

J gene,V gene,D gene,CDR3 protein
TRBJ1-5,TRBV25-1,TRBD1,CASSPAGTVLNQPQHF
TRBJ2-3,TRBV19,.,CASSTTGTSTDTQYF
TRBJ2-5,TRBV29-1,TRBD1,CSVQTGETQYF
TRBJ2-3,TRBV9,TRBD2,CASSVLAGGVDTQYF
TRBJ2-5,TRBV24-1,.,CATSDYDKETQYF
TRBJ1-3,TRBV19,.,CASSIRQLPGNTIYF
TRBJ1-1,TRBV12-3/TRBV12-4,.,CASSLGPLAGGGTEAFF
TRBJ2-1,TRBV6-1,TRBD2,CASSQLAGGPNEQFF
TRBJ2-1,TRBV20-1,.,CSARVGGNEQFF
TRBJ2-3,TRBV5-4,TRBD2,CASSLGTSDRTDTQYF
TRBJ2-7,TRBV10-3,TRBD1,CAISQGQANSYEQYF
TRBJ2-5,TRBV7-9,.,CASSGDSQETQYF
TRBJ1-4,TRBV2,.,CASRRATNEKLFF
TRBJ2-7,TRBV26,.,CASSSRTASTYEQYF
TRBJ2-6,TRBV15,TRBD2,CATSRDRASGANVLTF
TRBJ2-3,TRBV4-1,.,CASSRSSNTDTQYF
TRBJ2-5,TRBV11-2,TRBD2,CASSPGLAGATAAETQYF
TRBJ1-1,TRBV30,.,CASSLTDTEAFF
TRBJ1-1,TRBV10-2,TRBD1,CASSEPGQATEAFF
TRBJ1-1,TRBV20-1,.,CSARLRMNTEAFF
TRBJ2-3,TRBV19,.,CASSSGTGGSTQYF
TRBJ2-7,TRBV15,TRBD1,CATSRAAAGTGVYEQYF
TRBJ2-1,TRBV10-3,TRBD1,CAIAGTGSSYNEQFF
TRBJ1-1,TRBV19,TRBD1,CASTSGTDHTEAFF
TRBJ1-2,TRBV19,TRBD1,CASSANRGSYGYTF
TRBJ2-5,TRBV30,TRBD1,CAWSVQGETQYF
TRBJ1-2,TRBV29-1,.,CSVGGGGGYGYTF
TRBJ1-1,TRBV9,.,CASSPATRGTEAFF
TRBJ1-1,TRBV15,.,CATSRDTNKGAEAFF
TRBJ1-5,TRBV2,.,CARGGNQPQHF
TRBJ1-4,TRBV19,TRBD1,CASSVNRGGNEKLFF
TRBJ2-1,TRBV19,.,CASSMSLAEDEQFF
TRBJ2-7,TRBV25-1,.,CAWSAQGYEQYF